These 19 T cell receptor beta chains were all obtained from the same sample, sequenced in a study of T cell repertoires in cytomegalovirus infection. These receptors lack a known antigen. Using its own MiXCR run on the reads, TCRdb lists one record per CDR3 protein. The sample includes some 900,000 distinct CDR3 sequences, approximately 32% of them seen just once. The specimen was cultured CD8+ T cells from PBMCs, collected from culture after CMV antigen stimulation. The receptor source for this set is a human donor in good health (CMV status not recorded). Some clones in this sample may be carry-over from other donors' samples.

The CDR3 region is CASSLRLGNEKLFF. The CDR3 bases are TGTGCCAGCAGTTTAAGGTTAGGCAATGAAAAACTGTTTTTT. The chain recombines TRBV12-3 or TRBV12-4 with TRBJ1-4; D gene uncertain. CDR3 length: 14 amino acids. The V end lost 2 bases, the J end lost 5 bases, and 9 bases lay between the germline ends.

This clonotype came up a few times. The CDR3 DNA sequence: TGTGCCAGCAGCTCTGCGGACAGGGACCAAGAGACCCAGTACTTC. As protein: CASSSADRDQETQYF. The chain combines TRBV7-9 with TRBJ2-5; 8 bases fit TRBD1. V was pared by 4 bases and J by 0 bases, with 4 bases of the junction left unmatched. In germline, CDR1 is SEHNR, CDR2 FQNEAQ (reference sequence). The CDR3 has 15 residues.

This chain links TRBV24-1 with TRBJ1-2; 7 bases map to TRBD1. Germline V gives CDR1 KGHDR, CDR2 SFDVKD. The V and J ends lost 2 bases and 3 bases, in that order; junction bases with no gene match: 2. This CDR3 is built from 14 residues. CDR3: CATSDYTGDYGYTF. CDR3 DNA: TGTGCCACCAGTGATTATACAGGGGACTATGGCTACACCTTC.

The J gene is TRBJ2-7, the V gene TRBV5-8; D ambiguous. The length of the CDR3 is 10 residues. Germline V gene lookup returns CDR1 SGHTS and CDR2 YDEGEE. V lost 3 bases, J lost 9 bases, and 7 bases lay in between. As DNA, the CDR3 is TGTGCCAGCAGCTCTGCAGTGCAGTACTTC. The encoded protein is CASSSAVQYF.

This clonotype has just a few counts. The chain joins TRBV6-5 to TRBJ2-1; D unresolved. Trimming cost V 0 bases and J 9 bases, with 9 bases left between them. Germline V lookup: CDR1 MNHEY, CDR2 SVGAGI. This CDR3 contains 13 residues. The CDR3 sequence: CASSYSATGEQFF. DNA for the CDR3: TGTGCCAGCAGTTACTCAGCGACTGGTGAGCAGTTCTTC.

This clonotype was seen a few times. V is TRBV6-5 and J is TRBJ2-7, with D perhaps matching TRBD1 (6 bases). Germline values: CDR1 MNHEY, CDR2 SVGAGI. The CDR3 spans 15 residues. Between the trimmed V and J ends, which lost 8 bases and 0 bases, there was a span of 17 bases. The CDR3, as DNA: TGTGCCAGCTCTAACCAGGGGCTCCTCTCCTACGAGCAGTACTTC. Translating it yields CASSNQGLLSYEQYF.

This clonotype was seen a few times. V and J are TRBV19 and TRBJ2-7; 7 nucleotides match TRBD1. Germline CDR1 and CDR2: LNHDA and SQIVND (reference sequence). V shed 3 bases, J shed 4 bases, and the junction held 3 bases outside the gene matches. The CDR3 covers 13 residues. CDR3 loop: CASSMGTVYEQYF. The CDR3 nucleotides are TGTGCCAGTAGTATGGGGACAGTTTACGAGCAGTACTTC. The complete variable domain, with remaining parts taken from reference TRBV19 and TRBJ2-7, reads DGGITQSPKYLFRKEGQNVTLSCEQNLNHDAMYWYRQDPGQGLRLIYYSQIVNDFQKGDIAEGYSVSREKKESFPLTVTSAQKNPTAFYLCASSMGTVYEQYFGPGTRLTVT.

This clonotype has a handful of counts. This rearrangement joins TRBV2 to TRBJ2-1; TRBD1 is a possible D gene (6 bases). This CDR3 has 15 residues. Trimming left V 7 bases short and J 4 bases short, with 17 bases between. The germline V gene encodes CDR1 SNHLY and CDR2 FYNNEI. CDR3 protein: CASTHRDNLYNEQFF. The DNA for the CDR3 is TGTGCCAGCACCCATAGGGACAACCTTTACAATGAGCAGTTCTTC.

This clonotype was recorded at least ten times. The V gene is TRBV6-1, the J gene TRBJ2-2, with TRBD2 as a possible D gene (6 bases). CDR1 is MNHNS, CDR2 SASEGT, per germline. Between the trimmed V and J ends, which lost 4 bases and 5 bases, there was a span of 17 bases. This CDR3 contains 16 residues. The CDR3 region is CASSGIRAGRTGELFF. The CDR3 DNA follows: TGTGCCAGCAGTGGGATTAGGGCAGGGAGGACCGGGGAGCTGTTTTTT.

This chain connects TRBV2 to TRBJ2-7; 7 positions agree with TRBD1. CDR1 is SNHLY and CDR2 is FYNNEI in the germline V gene. CDR3 length equals 16 residues. The V and J ends lost 2 bases and 2 bases, in that order; junction bases with no gene match: 9. CDR3 nucleotides: TGTGCCAGCAGTGAACCGACAGGGATGGTCCCCTACGAGCAGTACTTC. Amino acid sequence: CASSEPTGMVPYEQYF.

This clonotype was found a few times. This chain uses TRBV4-1 with TRBJ1-2; a weak D match, TRBD1 (5 bases). The CDR3 spans 16 residues. In germline, CDR1 is MGHRA, CDR2 YSYEKL. Trimming stripped 0 bases from V and 1 base from J, with 12 bases between. CDR3 sequence: CASSQDPGGINYGYTF. In nucleotides, the CDR3 is TGCGCCAGCAGCCAAGATCCGGGGGGTATTAACTATGGCTACACCTTC.

This clonotype was picked up a small number of times. The V and J genes are TRBV7-6 and TRBJ2-7; 7 bases agree with TRBD2. Per germline, CDR1 SGHVS and CDR2 FNYEAQ. The CDR3 spans 17 residues. V shed 2 bases, J shed 6 bases, and the junction held 16 bases outside the gene matches. CDR3 region: CASSLQYTAGSRGEQYF. DNA of the CDR3: TGTGCCAGCAGCTTACAATACACAGCGGGGTCGCGGGGCGAGCAGTACTTC.

This clonotype was counted between two and nine times. The V gene is TRBV25-1, the J gene TRBJ2-7, with TRBD1 matching 8 bases. V shed 4 bases, J shed 3 bases, and the junction held 2 bases outside the gene matches. CDR3 length equals 13 residues. Germline CDR1 is MGHDK and CDR2 is SYGVNS. CDR3 protein: CASSVGTGYEQYV. CDR3 sequence (DNA): TGTGCCAGCAGTGTGGGGACAGGCTACGAGCAGTACGTC.

The chain recombines TRBV10-3 with TRBJ2-1, with D possibly TRBD2 on 6 matching bases. CDR3 length: 16 residues. Trimming stripped 6 bases from V and 4 bases from J, with 19 bases between. Germline loops: CDR1 ENHRY, CDR2 SYGVKD. CDR3 DNA: TGTGCCATCAGACCTATATTGGCGGGGCCATACAATGAGCAGTTCTTC. Its protein is CAIRPILAGPYNEQFF.

This clonotype was picked up a small number of times. Written as DNA, the CDR3 is TGTGCCAGCAGCTTACGGGTGGTAGACACTGAAGCTTTCTTT. This codes for CASSLRVVDTEAFF. J is TRBJ1-1 and V is TRBV7-6; D is uncertain. The length of the CDR3 is 14 residues. Looked up from germline, CDR1 is SGHVS and CDR2 is FNYEAQ. V was clipped by 2 bases and J by 3 bases, with 10 bases between them.

J is TRBJ2-5 and V is TRBV13, with TRBD1 identical over 8 bases. The CDR3 covers 13 residues. In germline, CDR1 is PRHDT, CDR2 FYEKMQ (reference sequence). The ends lost 5 bases at V and 5 bases at J; junction bases unmatched: 4. Here the CDR3 reads CASSQQGVETQYF. CDR3 bases: TGTGCCAGCAGCCAACAGGGGGTCGAGACCCAGTACTTC.

The CDR3 spells CASSLSASRTSYEQYF. DNA for the CDR3: TGTGCCAGCAGTTTATCTGCCAGCCGAACATCCTACGAGCAGTACTTC. The V and J genes are TRBV27 and TRBJ2-7; no reliable D call. V was pared by 0 bases and J by 1 base, with 13 bases between. The CDR3 is 16 amino acids. The germline V gene encodes CDR1 MNHEY and CDR2 SMNVEV (reference sequence).

Concerning this clonotype: This could be a read error, since a much larger clone is one nucleotide away. The V gene is TRBV7-4, the J gene TRBJ2-1; D remains unclear. V lost 1 base, J lost 6 bases, and 7 bases lay in between. Looked up from germline, CDR1 is SGHVT and CDR2 is SQSDAQ. This CDR3 is 13 amino acids long. The CDR3 sequence: CASSLGQTNEQFF. CDR3 sequence (DNA): TGTGCCAGCAGCTTAGGTCAGACCAATGAGCAGTTCTTC.

The CDR3 nucleotides are TGTGCCAGCAGCCCGGGCTTCGAGACCCAGTACTTC. As protein: CASSPGFETQYF. This sequence joins TRBV6-5 and TRBJ2-5; D unclear. Trimming removed 6 bases at V and 5 bases at J, with 10 bases between. The CDR3 runs 12 residues. CDR1 is MNHEY, CDR2 SVGAGI, per germline.